The text below deals with one T cell receptor beta chain. Its antigen specificity is not known. No base-level quality is on record; no much larger clone is a single base apart. This sample was included in a study of CD8 T cells in Susac syndrome (dated by TCRdb to the late 2010s). A note on the overall study: The study used repertoire sequencing to test whether antigen drove CD8+ T cell activation and differentiation in Susac syndrome. CD8+ T cell repertoire clonality was compared between some 13 healthy donors, approximately 14 Susac syndrome patients and 15 or so multiple sclerosis patients. What the research found in general, with its limitations: The number of individuals in the TCR sequencing and HLA analysis was acknowledged as relatively small.

Peripheral blood CD8+ and CD4+ T cells from healthy donors, Susac syndrome patients and multiple sclerosis patients were profiled by high-throughput TCR beta sequencing. The healthy donors served as controls matched for age and sex. CD8+ TEMRA cells were enriched by FACS, while bulk CD8+ and CD4+ T cells were purified by magnetic negative isolation. Blood was collected in EDTA tubes and processed within 24 hours, with PBMCs isolated through density gradient centrifugation. PBMCs intended for TCR sequencing were cryopreserved in liquid nitrogen and were subsequently thawed in a 37 degrees C water bath. Purity of sorted or isolated CD4+, CD8+ and CD8+ TEMRA cells was at least 90%. RNA was extracted with the RNeasy kit and 0.5 to 1 ug was reverse transcribed using random hexamers. The immunoSEQ multiplex PCR assay, covering 54 Vbeta and 13 Jbeta segments, was used to amplify TCR beta CDR3 regions. Bias from PCR amplification was corrected by using a synthetic template baseline for primer optimization and for computational correction. On the authors' methods: Reads were annotated to V, D and J genes according to IMGT and were analyzed with immunoSEQ Analyzer, with only productive sequences retained. Clonality was calculated as one minus the Shannon entropy normalized by log2 of the number of productive unique sequences. For each patient and control, public and private clones were evaluated within the 100 most prevalent clones. Clones were defined as Susac-specific when absent from the healthy and MS cohorts, from fewer than 1,300 published viral clones and from other ImmuneACCESS disease sequences. TCRdb ran its own pipeline on the public reads, namely fastp trimming at Q25 and MiXCR clone calling, and kept in-frame beta chains. CDR3 protein sequences are deduplicated, and each keeps its most common genes and DNA. The V and J calls come from TCRdb's annotation, not from the publication. This sample has 70,000 to 100,000 distinct CDR3 sequences in its table, and 80% to 95% of those were observed once. 0.25% to 0.4% of the sample is taken by the ten largest.

In the germline V gene (reference sequence), CDR1 corresponds to MNHNY and CDR2 to SVGAGI. The CDR3 spans 14 residues, from the cysteine through the phenylalanine. The only DNA kept is the CDR3, 42 bases in frame from the first base. V and J are truncated by 7 bases and 0 bases respectively, leaving an intervening sequence of 12 bases. Source material: CD8+ T cells from PBMCs. In this chain, TRBV6-6 is recombined with TRBJ1-1; no D gene is confidently identified. The TCR originated in a human donor in good health. The base sequence is TGTGCCAGCACGGGTGCTAACCTGAACACTGAAGCTTTCTTT. Its protein product is CASTGANLNTEAFF.